The rows below give T cell receptor beta chains drawn from one sample of a study of T cells in localized non-small cell lung cancer. The assay was immunoSEQ multiplex PCR, and TCRdb's table has in-frame clones only and misses some. The repertoire includes some 66,000 clones, roughly 81% of them detected once, and roughly 14% sits in the top ten. The input for sequencing was peripheral blood, taken before any cancer treatment. These receptor sequences come from a female donor over 55 with stage I lung adenocarcinoma. Each CDR3 is given with its conserved first and last residue. The D gene is left open where the match is weak. Expanded clones get a size class; other rows say once, few or many, or leave the size out.

j_gene: TRBJ2-1
abundance: NA
d_gene: TRBD1
v_gene: TRBV6-5
CDR3aa: CASSTPGTGSNEQFF
CDR3nt: TGTGCCAGCAGTACCCCCGGGACAGGGTCTAATGAGCAGTTCTTC

j_gene: TRBJ1-4
abundance: NA
d_gene: TRBD1
v_gene: TRBV6-5
CDR3aa: CASSTWTGDEKLFF
CDR3nt: TGTGCCAGCAGTACGTGGACAGGGGATGAAAAACTGTTTTTT

j_gene: TRBJ2-3
abundance: NA
d_gene: TRBD2
v_gene: TRBV14
CDR3aa: CASSLAGGPTDTQYF
CDR3nt: TGTGCCAGCAGCCTAGCGGGAGGGCCCACAGATACGCAGTATTTT

j_gene: TRBJ2-7
abundance: few
d_gene: TRBD1
v_gene: TRBV19
CDR3aa: CASSTGQGREQYF
CDR3nt: TGTGCCAGTAGTACGGGACAGGGAAGAGAGCAGTACTTC

j_gene: TRBJ2-3
abundance: NA
d_gene: NA
v_gene: TRBV6-5
CDR3aa: CASSYGPVTDTQYF
CDR3nt: TGTGCCAGCAGTTATGGTCCAGTTACAGATACGCAGTATTTT

j_gene: TRBJ1-5
abundance: NA
d_gene: NA
v_gene: TRBV10-3
CDR3aa: CAISELDSNQPQHF
CDR3nt: TGTGCCATCAGTGAACTCGATAGCAATCAGCCCCAGCATTTT

j_gene: TRBJ1-1
abundance: NA
d_gene: NA
v_gene: TRBV2
CDR3aa: CASSQRQPQNTEAFF
CDR3nt: TGTGCCAGCAGTCAGAGACAACCTCAGAACACTGAAGCTTTCTTT

j_gene: TRBJ1-5
abundance: NA
d_gene: NA
v_gene: TRBV7-2
CDR3aa: CASSPRLSNQPQHF
CDR3nt: TGTGCCAGCAGCCCCCGTCTAAGCAATCAGCCCCAGCATTTT

j_gene: TRBJ2-5
abundance: NA
d_gene: NA
v_gene: TRBV2
CDR3aa: CASSSQSQETQYF
CDR3nt: TGTGCCAGCAGTTCACAGAGCCAGGAGACCCAGTACTTC

j_gene: TRBJ2-7
abundance: NA
d_gene: TRBD1
v_gene: TRBV7-8
CDR3aa: CASRTPGQGYEQYF
CDR3nt: TGTGCCAGCAGGACTCCGGGACAGGGCTACGAGCAGTACTTC

j_gene: TRBJ2-5
abundance: once
d_gene: TRBD1
v_gene: TRBV7-2
CDR3aa: CASSRQGSEQETQYF
CDR3nt: TGTGCCAGCAGCCGACAGGGGAGCGAACAAGAGACCCAGTACTTC

j_gene: TRBJ2-5
abundance: NA
d_gene: TRBD2
v_gene: TRBV7-9
CDR3aa: CASSHGGETQYF
CDR3nt: TGTGCCAGCAGCCACGGGGGGGAGACCCAGTACTTC

j_gene: TRBJ1-6
abundance: NA
d_gene: NA
v_gene: TRBV4-2
CDR3aa: CASSQARTQGPGAPLHF
CDR3nt: TGTGCCAGCAGCCAAGCCCGAACACAGGGACCGGGGGCACCCCTCCACTTT

j_gene: TRBJ1-4
abundance: NA
d_gene: TRBD1
v_gene: TRBV18
CDR3aa: CASSPQTGMNEKLFF
CDR3nt: TGTGCCAGCTCACCCCAGACAGGGATGAATGAAAAACTGTTTTTT